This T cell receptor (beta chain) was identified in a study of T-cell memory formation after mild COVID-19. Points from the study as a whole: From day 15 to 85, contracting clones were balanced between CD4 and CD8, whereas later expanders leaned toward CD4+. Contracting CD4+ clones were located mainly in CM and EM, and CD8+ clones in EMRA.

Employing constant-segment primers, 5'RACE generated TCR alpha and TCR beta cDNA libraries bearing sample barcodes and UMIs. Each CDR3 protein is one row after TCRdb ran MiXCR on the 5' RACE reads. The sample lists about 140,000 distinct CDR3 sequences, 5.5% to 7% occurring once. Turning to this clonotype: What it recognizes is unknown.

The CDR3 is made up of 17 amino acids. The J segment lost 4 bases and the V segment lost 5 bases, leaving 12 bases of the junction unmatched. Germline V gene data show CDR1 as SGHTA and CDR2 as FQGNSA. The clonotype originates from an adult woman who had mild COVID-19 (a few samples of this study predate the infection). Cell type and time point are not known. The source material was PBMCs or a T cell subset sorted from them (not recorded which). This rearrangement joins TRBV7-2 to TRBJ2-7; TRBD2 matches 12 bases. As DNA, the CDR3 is TGTGCCAGCAGCCCGCAACCTAGCGGGAGGGCCGGGTACGAGCAGTACTTC. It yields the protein CASSPQPSGRAGYEQYF.